Sequencing of this T cell receptor (beta chain) was carried out in a study of T cells after yellow fever vaccination. Study-level results: Among primary-vaccination clones, most reappeared after the booster, at 95% to 96% for CD4 and around 91% for CD8. Relatively few clonotypes were ones that appeared in both CD4 and CD8 compartments. Repertoires obtained by FACS sorting could include abundant clonotypes that entered as contaminants from the bulk population.

Germline CDR1 is SGHVS and CDR2 is FNYEAQ. The CDR3 is made up of 15 amino acids. Trimming shortened V by 5 bases and J by 4 bases, and 14 bases separated the two germline ends. In its sample, this clonotype was seen a few times. The antigen is not known. UMIs and a universal primer site were added when TCR cDNA was made by 5'RACE template switching. TCRdb analysed the 5' RACE reads with MiXCR anew, one entry per CDR3 protein. Of approximately 610,000 distinct CDR3 sequences detected, about a sixth appear once; the ten largest clones hold around 16%. This TCR was sampled from a man between 18 and 29 years old who received the YFV17D yellow fever vaccine. The specimen was PBMCs, collected 5 to 6 days after the first yellow fever vaccination. The chain has TRBV7-6 and TRBJ2-2, with D possibly being TRBD1 (6 bases). The CDR3 spells CASSGPQGSTGELFF. The CDR3, as DNA: TGTGCCAGCAGCGGACCACAGGGAAGCACCGGGGAGCTGTTTTTT.